A selection of T cell receptor beta chains follows, all from one sample in a study. TCRdb fed the RT-PCR reads into MiXCR, producing one record per CDR3 protein. Here the sample spans about 700,000 distinct CDR3 sequences, around 14% being singletons. The sample was memory CD4+ T cells from blood. The receptor set was obtained from a female donor in good health, serving as a healthy control. Both conserved end residues are part of each CDR3. D genes are given only for firm matches. The size entry is marked missing in some rows and otherwise reads once, few, many or a size class.

cdr3_length j_call v_call d_call clone_size cdr3_nt cdr3_aa
13 TRBJ2-7 TRBV5-1 . . TGCGCCAGCAGCTTGAAACCGTCCTACGAGCAGTACTTC CASSLKPSYEQYF
16 TRBJ2-3 TRBV4-3 TRBD2 . TGCGCCAGCAGCCAAGGCCCTAGCGGAAGCACAGATACGCAGTATTTT CASSQGPSGSTDTQYF
14 TRBJ2-5 TRBV5-1 . . TGCGCCAGCAGCTTGTCGGGGAGTGAGGAGACCCAGTACTTC CASSLSGSEETQYF
14 TRBJ1-5 TRBV4-1 . many TGCGCCAGCAGCCAAGATGACGGCCTGCGGCCCCAGCATTTT CASSQDDGLRPQHF
15 TRBJ1-2 TRBV4-1 . . TGCGCCAGCAGCACCAGCGGGCAGGCCTATTATGGCTACACCTTC CASSTSGQAYYGYTF
14 TRBJ1-2 TRBV3-1 TRBD1 few TGTGCCAGCAGTCCCGTTTGGGACAGCTATGGCTACACCTTC CASSPVWDSYGYTF
15 TRBJ1-1 TRBV20-1 . . TGCAGTGCTAGACTGACCCCAGGGGAGGGCACTGAAGCTTTCTTT CSARLTPGEGTEAFF
14 TRBJ1-1 TRBV5-1 . . TGCGCCAGCAGCTTGAGGGACCTGAGCACTGAAGCTTTCTTT CASSLRDLSTEAFF
13 TRBJ2-5 TRBV5-5 . many TGTGCCAGCAGCTCACAACCGGGGGAGACCCAGTACTTC CASSSQPGETQYF
13 TRBJ1-2 TRBV5-1 . many TGCGCCAGCAGACCCGGGACACTCGATGGCTACACCTTC CASRPGTLDGYTF
16 TRBJ2-4 TRBV20-1 TRBD2 . TGCAGTGCTAGAGGACTAGCGGGAGAAGCCAAAAACATTCAGTACTTC CSARGLAGEAKNIQYF
15 TRBJ2-1 TRBV10-3 TRBD1 many TGTGCCATCAGTTCGGGACAGGGAGCCTACAATGAGCAGTTCTTC CAISSGQGAYNEQFF
15 TRBJ1-1 TRBV27 . many TGTGCCAGCAGTCAACTCTCGACGGGGAACACTGAAGCTTTCTTT CASSQLSTGNTEAFF
13 TRBJ2-1 TRBV4-3 . many TGCGCCAGCAGCCGCGACACAAACAATGAGCAGTTCTTC CASSRDTNNEQFF
14 TRBJ2-5 TRBV20-1 TRBD2 . TGCAGTGCTAGATTAGCGGGAGTCCTAGAGACCCAGTACTTC CSARLAGVLETQYF
14 TRBJ1-1 TRBV5-1 . . TGCGCCAGCAGCCCGCTACAGGGCGGCACTGAAGCTTTCTTT CASSPLQGGTEAFF